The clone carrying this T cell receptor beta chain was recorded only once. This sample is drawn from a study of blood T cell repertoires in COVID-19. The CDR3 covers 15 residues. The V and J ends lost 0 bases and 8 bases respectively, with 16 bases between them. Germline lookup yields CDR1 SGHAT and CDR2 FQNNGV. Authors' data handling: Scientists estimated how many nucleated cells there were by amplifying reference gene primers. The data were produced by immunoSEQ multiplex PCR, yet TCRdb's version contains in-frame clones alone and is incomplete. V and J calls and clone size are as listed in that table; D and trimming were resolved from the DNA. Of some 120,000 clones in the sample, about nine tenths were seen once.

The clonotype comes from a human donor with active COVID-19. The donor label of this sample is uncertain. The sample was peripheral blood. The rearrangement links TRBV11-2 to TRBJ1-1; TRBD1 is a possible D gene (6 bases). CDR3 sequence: CASSLDWGRGLEAFF. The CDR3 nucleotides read TGTGCCAGCAGCTTAGATTGGGGCAGGGGATTGGAAGCTTTCTTT.